This T cell receptor beta chain comes out of a study of blood T cells in healthy people across ages. The germline V gene has CDR1 LGHDT and CDR2 YNNKEL (reference sequence). The CDR3 has 15 amino acids. V was clipped by 2 bases and J by 1 base, with 12 bases between them. For the second PCR, which ran for about 6 to 12 cycles, a sample-barcoded 5' primer and a J-beta primer mix were used. TCRdb reprocessed the 5' RACE reads via MiXCR and lists one record per CDR3 protein. This table holds about a million distinct CDR3 sequences, approximately 38% found once. The sample taken for sequencing was blood. The clonotype was recovered from a man aged 18 to 29 in good health. The chain joins TRBV3-1 to TRBJ2-7, with D tentatively TRBD1 (6 bases). CDR3 sequence (DNA): TGTGCCAGCAGCCAAAGACAGGAGCCTTCCTACGAGCAGTACTTC. Translating it yields CASSQRQEPSYEQYF.